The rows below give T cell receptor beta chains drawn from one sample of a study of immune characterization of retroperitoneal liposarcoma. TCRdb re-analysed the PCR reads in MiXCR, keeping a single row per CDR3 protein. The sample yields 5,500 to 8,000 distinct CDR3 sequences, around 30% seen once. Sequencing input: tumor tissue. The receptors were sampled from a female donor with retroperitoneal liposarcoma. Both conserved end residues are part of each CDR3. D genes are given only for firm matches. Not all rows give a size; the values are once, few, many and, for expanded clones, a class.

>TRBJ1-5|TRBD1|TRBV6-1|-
TGTGCCAGCAGTGCGTTCGGGACAGGGGCGAGCAATCAGCCCCAGCATTTT
CASSAFGTGASNQPQHF
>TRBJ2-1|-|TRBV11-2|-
TGTGCCAGCAGCTTAGGGGTTCTCAATGAGCAGTTCTTC
CASSLGVLNEQFF
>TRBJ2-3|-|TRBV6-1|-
TGTGCCAGCAGTGAATCCCAGGGGTGGGAGTTCGCAGATACGCAGTATTTT
CASSESQGWEFADTQYF
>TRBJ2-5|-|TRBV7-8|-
TGTGCCAGCAGCACCCTTGACAGGCCTCAAGAGACCCAGTACTTC
CASSTLDRPQETQYF
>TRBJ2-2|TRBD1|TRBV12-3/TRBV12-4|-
TGTGCCAGCAGCCCAGGAGTTGGGACAGGGCCCGGGGAGCTGTTTTTT
CASSPGVGTGPGELFF
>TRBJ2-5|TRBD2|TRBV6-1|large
TGTGCCAGCAGAATTTCGGGGGGGGTGGGGACCCAGTACTTC
CASRISGGVGTQYF
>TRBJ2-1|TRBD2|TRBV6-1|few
TGTGCCAGCAGTGAAGCGACTGGTTGGGGGGGGTCCTACAATGAGCAGTTCTTC
CASSEATGWGGSYNEQFF
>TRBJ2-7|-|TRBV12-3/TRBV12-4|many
TGTGCCAGCATGGATCCCGGCGGGTACGAGCAGTACTTC
CASMDPGGYEQYF
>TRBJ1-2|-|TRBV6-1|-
TGTGCCAGCAGTGAAGGGGGGTTTAGCTATGGCTACACCTTC
CASSEGGFSYGYTF
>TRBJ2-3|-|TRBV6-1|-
TGTGCCAGCAGTTGGAGACTGGGCACAGATACGCAGTATTTT
CASSWRLGTDTQYF
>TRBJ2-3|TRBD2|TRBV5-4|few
TGTGCCAGCAGCCCGGGACTAGCGGGAGTGTTGGCAGATACGCAGTATTTT
CASSPGLAGVLADTQYF
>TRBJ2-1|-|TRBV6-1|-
TGTGCCAGCAGTGGACCCAACAGGGTTGTCGGCAATGAGCAGTTCTTC
CASSGPNRVVGNEQFF
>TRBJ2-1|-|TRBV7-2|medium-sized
TGTGCCAGCAGCTCGAGATTTGGGAGGAATGAGCAGTTCTTC
CASSSRFGRNEQFF
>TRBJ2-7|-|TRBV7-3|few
TGTGCCAGCAGCTTACTCGGGGAAGGTTACGAGCAGTACTTC
CASSLLGEGYEQYF
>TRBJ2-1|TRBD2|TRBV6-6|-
TGTGCCAGCAGTTACGTGGGCAGCGGGAGGGAAAAGTTCTTC
CASSYVGSGREKFF
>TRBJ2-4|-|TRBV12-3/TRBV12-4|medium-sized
TGTGCCAGCAGTCAACGGAAAAACATTCAGTACTTC
CASSQRKNIQYF
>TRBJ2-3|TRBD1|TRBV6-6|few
TGTGCCAGCAGTTACTCTCAGGGGGCGCTGAGATTT
CASSYSQGALRF